A selection of T cell receptor beta chains follows, all from one sample in a study of blood T cell repertoires in COVID-19. The table came from immunoSEQ multiplex PCR; TCRdb's copy has only in-frame clones and leaves some out. The table records more than 150,000 clones, about nine tenths of them present only once. The sample taken for sequencing was peripheral blood. The receptor source for this set is a man aged 70-80 years with active or convalescent COVID-19. The CDR3 runs from the conserved cysteine through the conserved F or W. Fields, in order: D gene, CDR3 length, V gene, clone size, J gene, CDR3 protein, CDR3 DNA. A D gene is named only where the DNA matches it firmly. Not every row has a clone size; where given, it reads once, few, many or a size class.

>-|14|TRBV9|-|TRBJ1-3
CASSDGSSGNTIYF
TGTGCCAGCAGCGACGGGTCCTCTGGAAACACCATATATTTT
>-|15|TRBV5-1|-|TRBJ2-1
CASSPSGSVYNEQFF
TGCGCCAGCAGCCCCTCGGGGTCTGTCTACAATGAGCAGTTCTTC
>TRBD1|16|TRBV5-1|-|TRBJ2-5
CASSLQGGLRGETQYF
TGCGCCAGCAGCTTACAGGGGGGCCTACGGGGAGAGACCCAGTACTTC
>-|16|TRBV11-1|-|TRBJ1-4
CASSQYASATNEKLFF
TGTGCCAGCAGCCAATACGCGAGTGCAACTAATGAAAAACTGTTTTTT
>-|13|TRBV3-1/TRBV3-2|-|TRBJ2-7
CASSPGLDYEQYF
TGTGCCAGCAGCCCGGGACTTGACTACGAGCAGTACTTC
>TRBD1|16|TRBV28|-|TRBJ2-3
CASRSRQGASEDTQYF
TGTGCCAGCCGCTCGAGACAGGGGGCAAGTGAGGATACGCAGTATTTT
>-|16|TRBV19|-|TRBJ1-1
CASSIDSRVQNTEAFF
TGTGCCAGTAGTATAGATTCTCGGGTCCAGAACACTGAAGCTTTCTTT
>-|14|TRBV6-5|-|TRBJ1-6
CASTRGYEGSPLHF
TGTGCCAGCACGCGGGGGTATGAAGGCTCACCCCTCCACTTT
>TRBD1|17|TRBV9|once|TRBJ2-2
CASSETGTGSLGGELFF
TGTGCCAGCAGCGAAACCGGGACAGGGTCCCTTGGCGGGGAGCTGTTTTTT
>-|15|TRBV9|-|TRBJ2-1
CASSELATSYNEQFF
TGTGCCAGCAGCGAGCTAGCGACCTCCTACAATGAGCAGTTCTTC
>-|17|TRBV4-1|-|TRBJ1-2
CASSPNREWAGPRGYTF
TGCGCCAGCAGCCCCAACCGCGAATGGGCAGGGCCAAGAGGCTACACCTTC
>-|15|TRBV9|-|TRBJ2-1
CASSEDSGNYNEQFF
TGTGCCAGCAGCGAGGATAGCGGAAATTACAATGAGCAGTTCTTC
>-|12|TRBV7-2|-|TRBJ1-2
CASSLGAYGYTF
TGTGCCAGCAGCCTGGGGGCCTATGGCTACACCTTC
>-|14|TRBV19|few|TRBJ1-1
CASSKQGLYTEAFF
TGTGCCAGTAGTAAGCAGGGACTATACACTGAAGCTTTCTTT
>-|15|TRBV18|-|TRBJ2-1
CASSPPVGGGDEQFF
TGTGCCAGCTCACCACCGGTTGGAGGGGGCGATGAGCAGTTCTTC
>TRBD2|15|TRBV6-5|few|TRBJ2-1
CASSQGPGGRNEQFF
TGTGCCAGCAGTCAGGGTCCGGGGGGGCGGAATGAGCAGTTCTTC
>TRBD1|14|TRBV5-1|-|TRBJ1-1
CASSGGQGHTEAFF
TGCGCCAGCAGCGGGGGACAGGGGCACACTGAAGCTTTCTTT
>TRBD2|14|TRBV6-2/TRBV6-3|-|TRBJ2-1
CASSLTSREGEQFF
TGTGCCAGCAGTCTGACTAGCCGGGAGGGTGAGCAGTTCTTC
>-|15|TRBV5-1|-|TRBJ1-1
CASSLAGRMNTEAFF
TGCGCCAGCAGCTTGGCAGGCCGTATGAACACTGAAGCTTTCTTT
>TRBD1|14|TRBV11-2|-|TRBJ1-4
CASSQDRVGEKLFF
TGTGCCAGCAGCCAAGACAGGGTCGGCGAAAAACTGTTTTTT
>-|15|TRBV5-4|once|TRBJ2-7
CASSLPSPNFYEQYF
TGTGCCAGCAGCCTCCCAAGCCCGAACTTCTACGAGCAGTACTTC
>-|17|TRBV7-2|-|TRBJ1-6
CASSLWGGSSYNSPLHF
TGTGCCAGCAGCTTATGGGGCGGGAGCTCCTATAATTCACCCCTCCACTTT
>-|14|TRBV6-5|-|TRBJ1-1
CASSYGDRSREAFF
TGTGCCAGCAGTTACGGAGACAGGTCGAGGGAAGCTTTCTTT
>TRBD1|17|TRBV27|once|TRBJ2-7
CASSFSPTGGAYYEQYF
TGTGCCAGCAGTTTCTCTCCGACAGGGGGCGCTTACTACGAGCAGTACTTC
>-|15|TRBV6-1|-|TRBJ1-2
CASSESRGAGYGYTF
TGTGCCAGCAGTGAGTCCCGGGGGGCCGGCTATGGCTACACCTTC
>-|17|TRBV2|once|TRBJ1-5
CASGEEGRRADDQPQHF
TGTGCCAGCGGAGAGGAGGGGCGCAGGGCGGACGATCAGCCCCAGCATTTT
>TRBD1|15|TRBV18|-|TRBJ1-5
CASSLGTVENQPQHF
TGTGCCAGCTCACTGGGGACAGTGGAAAATCAGCCCCAGCATTTT
>-|16|TRBV27|-|TRBJ1-6
CASSLYPVREGSPLHF
TGTGCCAGCAGTTTATACCCCGTTAGGGAGGGTTCGCCCCTCCACTTT
>-|19|TRBV4-1|once|TRBJ2-6
CASSQGGDRVTSGANVLTF
TGCGCCAGCAGCCAAGGGGGCGACAGAGTAACCTCTGGGGCCAACGTCCTGACTTTC
>TRBD2|15|TRBV2|-|TRBJ2-4
CASSGASGRKNIQYF
TGTGCCAGCAGTGGGGCTAGCGGGAGAAAAAACATTCAGTACTTC
>TRBD2|15|TRBV28|-|TRBJ2-5
CASSLTSGRRETQYF
TGTGCCAGCAGTTTGACTAGCGGGAGGCGAGAGACCCAGTACTTC
>-|14|TRBV2|-|TRBJ2-1
CASIQGEGRGEQFF
TGTGCCAGCATCCAAGGGGAGGGCAGGGGTGAGCAGTTCTTC
>-|11|TRBV29-1|-|TRBJ1-2
CSGQGPHGYTF
TGCAGCGGGCAGGGCCCGCATGGCTACACCTTC
>TRBD1|13|TRBV19|-|TRBJ1-2
CASSEDRVYGYTF
TGTGCCAGTAGTGAGGACAGGGTCTATGGCTACACCTTC
>-|14|TRBV5-4|-|TRBJ2-5
CASSLVQSQETQYF
TGTGCCAGCAGCTTGGTACAGAGCCAAGAGACCCAGTACTTC
>-|12|TRBV18|-|TRBJ2-7
CASSPRSHEQYF
TGTGCCAGCTCACCGCGGAGCCACGAGCAGTACTTC
>-|12|TRBV5-6|-|TRBJ2-7
CASSLDRSEQYF
TGTGCCAGCAGCCTCGACAGAAGCGAGCAGTACTTC
>TRBD2|17|TRBV7-9|-|TRBJ2-5
CASSLGASGTRGETQYF
TGTGCCAGCAGCCTAGGGGCTAGCGGAACTCGGGGGGAGACCCAGTACTTC
>-|18|TRBV5-1|-|TRBJ2-7
CASTVTIFDSRSSYEQYF
TGCGCCAGCACCGTTACCATTTTCGACAGTCGGTCGTCCTACGAGCAGTACTTC
>-|15|TRBV7-8|-|TRBJ2-2
CASSFTTGSTGELFF
TGTGCCAGCAGCTTTACTACGGGGTCCACCGGGGAGCTGTTTTTT
>-|15|TRBV6-5|once|TRBJ1-2
CASSRGRSFNYGYTF
TGTGCCAGCAGCCGAGGGAGGTCTTTTAACTATGGCTACACCTTC
>TRBD1|18|TRBV5-1|once|TRBJ2-6
CASSPHDRVGSGANVLTF
TGCGCCAGCAGCCCCCACGACAGGGTGGGCTCTGGGGCCAACGTCCTGACTTTC
>TRBD2|14|TRBV25-1|-|TRBJ2-1
CASRVAGGPHEQFF
TGTGCCAGCAGGGTAGCGGGAGGGCCCCATGAGCAGTTCTTC
>-|14|TRBV15|-|TRBJ1-2
CATSGGRTLYGYTF
TGTGCCACCAGCGGAGGCAGGACACTGTATGGCTACACCTTC
>-|12|TRBV19|-|TRBJ2-7
CASSINSYEQYF
TGTGCCAGTAGTATAAACAGCTACGAGCAGTACTTC
>-|14|TRBV19|few|TRBJ1-5
CATRGDPSIRPQHF
TGTGCCACTCGGGGGGACCCCAGCATTAGGCCCCAGCATTTT
>TRBD1|15|TRBV4-1|-|TRBJ2-1
CASSHDRVNRNEQFF
TGCGCCAGCAGCCACGACAGGGTGAATAGGAATGAGCAGTTCTTC
>-|19|TRBV7-2|-|TRBJ2-5
CASSLEGVTVALPSETQYF
TGTGCCAGCAGCTTAGAAGGGGTTACGGTCGCCTTGCCTTCGGAGACCCAGTACTTC
>TRBD1|15|TRBV19|-|TRBJ2-7
CASSTSGDRFYEQYF
TGTGCCAGTAGTACCTCGGGGGACAGGTTCTACGAGCAGTACTTC
>-|12|TRBV28|once|TRBJ1-2
CASSLLTDGYTF
TGTGCCAGCAGTTTACTCACGGATGGCTACACCTTC
>TRBD1|19|TRBV19|-|TRBJ2-4
CASSIDRGHPNSAKNIQYF
TGTGCCAGTAGTATTGACAGGGGGCACCCTAACTCGGCCAAAAACATTCAGTACTTC
>-|13|TRBV15|-|TRBJ1-5
CATSRGQGEPQHF
TGTGCCACCAGCAGAGGGCAAGGGGAGCCCCAGCATTTT
>-|15|TRBV5-1|-|TRBJ1-2
CASSLTGSDNYGYTF
TGCGCCAGCAGCTTGACGGGGTCGGACAACTATGGCTACACCTTC
>-|13|TRBV2|-|TRBJ1-1
CATGEESNTEAFF
TGTGCCACCGGGGAGGAGTCGAACACTGAAGCTTTCTTT
>TRBD2|14|TRBV7-2|-|TRBJ2-5
CASSPRRGGTPQYF
TGTGCCAGCAGCCCCCGGCGCGGGGGGACCCCTCAGTACTTC
>-|14|TRBV5-1|-|TRBJ1-2
CASSLAGRGYGYTF
TGCGCCAGCAGCTTGGCGGGCAGGGGCTATGGCTACACCTTC
>-|17|TRBV12-5|-|TRBJ1-1
CASGSPLGGGMNTEAFF
TGTGCTAGTGGTTCCCCCTTAGGGGGAGGGATGAACACTGAAGCTTTCTTT
>TRBD1|15|TRBV5-5|-|TRBJ1-1
CASSSGAGGNTEAFF
TGTGCCAGCAGCTCGGGGGCAGGGGGGAACACTGAAGCTTTCTTT
>-|15|TRBV6-1|-|TRBJ1-5
CASSESPYSNQPQHF
TGTGCCAGCAGTGAAAGCCCGTATAGCAATCAGCCCCAGCATTTT